This T cell receptor beta chain stems from a study of technical replicates of blood from a few donors. From germline, CDR1 is KGHSH and CDR2 LQKENI. The length of the CDR3 is 16 residues. Between the trimmed V and J ends, which lost 4 bases and 3 bases, there was a span of 19 bases. Only in-frame clones appear in the TCRdb table, and some are missing; sequencing was by immunoSEQ multiplex PCR. Of more than 45,000 clones listed, around 96% are singletons. This TCR came from a human donor in good health. Some clones in this sample may be carry-over from other donors' samples. Material: PBMCs. The chain carries TRBV18 and TRBJ2-7; unclear D gene. The CDR3 sequence: CASSRLSQLTNYEQYF. CDR3 bases: TGTGCCAGCTCACGATTATCCCAGCTCACTAACTACGAGCAGTACTTC. Full variable domain (rest looked up from reference TRBV18 and TRBJ2-7): NAGVMQNPRHLVRRRGQEARLRCSPMKGHSHVYWYRQLPEEGLKFMVYLQKENIIDESGMPKERFSAEFPKEGPSILRIQQVVRGDSAAYFCASSRLSQLTNYEQYFGPGTRLTVT.